This TCR beta chain was captured in a study of T cells in Graves' hyperthyroidism and ophthalmopathy. CDR1 is SEHNR, CDR2 FQNEAQ, per germline (reference sequence). There are 12 residues in the CDR3. V lost 7 bases and J 3 bases, leaving 6 bases between the germline ends. RNA transcripts yielded amplified TCR beta CDR3 regions. A first-round RT-PCR of the TCR CDR3 used the HTBI primer set. TCRdb re-analysed the multiplex PCR reads in MiXCR, keeping a single row per CDR3 protein. The data show hundreds of thousands of distinct CDR3 sequences, approximately 19% seen once. Participants, patients aged 18 to 65, had newly diagnosed hyperthyroidism with a duration under 2 months.

Sequencing was carried out using blood. This rearrangement joins TRBV7-9 to TRBJ2-2, with D hard to call. The TCR was taken from a woman aged 45-59 years with Graves' hyperthyroidism that later progressed to Graves' ophthalmopathy. CDR3 sequence reads: CASKVDTGELFF. Written as DNA, the CDR3 is TGTGCCAGCAAAGTGGACACCGGGGAGCTGTTTTTT.